The 17 T cell receptor beta chains listed next were all sequenced from one sample in a study of CXCR3-negative and CXCR3-positive naive CD8 T cells. What these receptors recognize is not known. Via 5' RACE with UMI labels, TRB cDNA libraries were prepared. TCRdb reprocessed the 5' RACE reads; each CDR3 protein has one entry and no DNA is given. This sample's table reports tens of thousands of distinct CDR3 sequences. Notes on the study in general: Greater hydrophobicity was found in TRB CDR3s of CXCR3-positive naive cells than of CXCR3-negative naive cells.

Sequenced sample: naive CXCR3+ CD8+ T cells from blood. The subset: CD45RO-CCR7+CD27+CD95- naive CD8+ T cells expressing CXCR3 (TNR3+). The receptor set was obtained from a human donor in good health. Some clones in this sample may be carry-over from other donors' samples.

This chain uses TRBV20-1 with TRBJ2-1. Germline CDR1 DFQATT, CDR2 SNEGSKA (reference sequence). The CDR3 is made up of 13 amino acids. The CDR3: CSASHLSGNEQFF.

This sequence joins TRBV25-1 and TRBJ2-7; TCRdb reports TRBD1, a call that lacks DNA to check it against. CDR1 and CDR2 from the germline V gene are MGHDK and SYGVNS. This CDR3 region has 14 residues. The CDR3 protein is CASSGGANSYEQYF.

V usage is TRBV7-3 and J usage is TRBJ2-2; TCRdb calls TRBD1, which cannot be checked without DNA. This CDR3 is built from 15 residues. Germline lookup yields CDR1 SGHTA and CDR2 FQGTGA. This chain's CDR3 is CASSLAGDGTGELFF.

The V gene is TRBV28, the J gene TRBJ2-4. This CDR3 region has 15 residues. Germline values: CDR1 MDHEN, CDR2 SYDVKM. The CDR3 sequence: CASSFRGVAKNIQYF.

The chain is built from TRBV5-1 and TRBJ2-7. Germline CDR1 and CDR2: SGHRS and YFSETQ. CDR3 length: 14 amino acids. Here the CDR3 reads CASSLGMGPYEQYF. Full variable domain (outside the CDR3, taken from reference TRBV5-1 and TRBJ2-7): KAGVTQTPRYLIKTRGQQVTLSCSPISGHRSVSWYQQTPGQGLQFLFEYFSETQRNKGNFPGRFSGRQFSNSRSEMNVSTLELGDSALYLCASSLGMGPYEQYFGPGTRLTVT.

The V and J genes are TRBV7-3 and TRBJ1-5. Germline V gives CDR1 SGHTA, CDR2 FQGTGA. The CDR3 is made up of 13 amino acids. The CDR3 is CASSTGGNQPQHF. Based on the CDR3 plus reference TRBV7-3 and TRBJ1-5, the full variable domain is GAGVSQTPSNKVTEKGKYVELRCDPISGHTALYWYRQSLGQGPEFLIYFQGTGAADDSGLPNDRFFAVRPEGSVSTLKIQRTERGDSAVYLCASSTGGNQPQHFGDGTRLSIL.

This chain links TRBV4-3 with TRBJ2-3; TCRdb calls TRBD2, which cannot be checked without DNA. CDR3 length: 17 amino acids. Germline lookup yields CDR1 LGHNA and CDR2 YSLEER. CDR3 sequence reads: CASSPTSGEWDTDTQYF.

The chain joins TRBV5-1 to TRBJ2-7; TCRdb names TRBD1, which stays unverified in the absence of DNA. CDR3 length equals 15 residues. Germline loops: CDR1 SGHRS, CDR2 YFSETQ. The CDR3 is CASSPPGAFIHEQYF.

This chain uses TRBV27 with TRBJ1-2; there is no DNA to check the TCRdb D call of TRBD1. The germline CDR1 and CDR2 sequences are MNHEY and SMNVEV (reference sequence). CDR3 length: 14 amino acids. The CDR3 sequence: CASRPGGGAGGYTF.

The chain links TRBV6-2 or TRBV6-3 to TRBJ1-6; TCRdb indicates TRBD1, and absent DNA this call remains unverified. This CDR3 contains 16 residues. CDR1 is MNHEY and CDR2 is SVGEGT in the germline V gene. The CDR3 region is CASSSTGGVLNSPLHF.

J is TRBJ1-6 and V is TRBV25-1; the D gene TCRdb calls, TRBD1, cannot be checked with no DNA. The CDR3 spans 14 residues. Germline CDR1 reads MGHDK; CDR2 reads SYGVNS. CDR3 in amino acids: CASRSQGWDSPLHF.

The J gene is TRBJ2-7, the V gene TRBV27; TCRdb selects TRBD1, and the lack of DNA leaves this call unchecked. Germline V gives CDR1 MNHEY, CDR2 SMNVEV (reference sequence). This CDR3 region has 13 residues. CDR3 residues: CASSAGDPSEQYF.

The rearrangement links TRBV4-3 to TRBJ1-1. The germline CDR1 and CDR2 sequences are LGHNA and YSLEER. CDR3 length equals 14 residues. This CDR3 is CASSQGAGGTEAFF.

V gene TRBV10-2 combines with J gene TRBJ1-2. The CDR3 length is 15 residues. Germline CDR1 WSHSY, CDR2 SAAADI. This CDR3 reads CASSESATRDYGYTF.

The gene calls are TRBV7-9 and TRBJ1-2; TCRdb's D call, TRBD1, is unchecked because there is no DNA. Germline V CDR1 and CDR2: SEHNR, FQNEAQ (reference sequence). The CDR3 loop spans 15 amino acids. The CDR3 is CASSSTETGNYGYTF. Full variable domain (remainder filled in from reference TRBV7-9 and TRBJ1-2): DTGVSQNPRHKITKRGQNVTFRCDPISEHNRLYWYRQTLGQGPEFLTYFQNEAQLEKSRLLSDRFSAERPKGSFSTLEIQRTEQGDSAMYLCASSSTETGNYGYTFGSGTRLTVV.

This CDR3 is CASSQDGPAGATDTQYF. The rearrangement joins TRBV4-1 to TRBJ2-3; TCRdb outputs TRBD1, but without DNA this stays unchecked. CDR3 size: 17 residues. The V gene's germline CDR1 is MGHRA and CDR2 YSYEKL.

This chain uses TRBV6-1 with TRBJ2-3; TCRdb returns TRBD1, unconfirmable since there is no DNA. There are 15 residues in the CDR3. The germline V gene has CDR1 MNHNS and CDR2 SASEGT. This chain's CDR3 is CASSLGQGVPDTQYF.